This TCR beta chain came from a study of monozygotic twins with inflammatory bowel disease. Study-wide findings and caveats: No repertoire similarity difference was seen between concordant and discordant twins; power was possibly limited. Cells of different T cell subtypes could not be told apart.

Using the 5' RACE reads, TCRdb records one entry per CDR3 protein without DNA. This sample's table has about 150,000 distinct CDR3 sequences. On this clonotype: Its target is not known.

Germline CDR1 is SGHTA and CDR2 is FQGNSA. CDR3 length: 15 amino acids. This chain connects TRBV7-2 to TRBJ2-7. The TCR originated in a human donor with ulcerative colitis or Crohn's disease, or a healthy co-twin of an affected twin (not recorded which). The sample was blood. The CDR3 reads CASSLEASGRHEQYF.